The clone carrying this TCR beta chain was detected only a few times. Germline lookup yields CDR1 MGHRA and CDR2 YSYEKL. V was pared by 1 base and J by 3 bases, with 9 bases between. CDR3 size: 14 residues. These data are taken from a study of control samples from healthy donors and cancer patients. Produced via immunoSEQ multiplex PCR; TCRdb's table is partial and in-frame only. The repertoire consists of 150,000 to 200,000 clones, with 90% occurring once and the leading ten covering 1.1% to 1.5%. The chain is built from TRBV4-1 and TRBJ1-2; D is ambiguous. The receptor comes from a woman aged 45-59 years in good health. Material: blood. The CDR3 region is CASSQGTVYYGYTF. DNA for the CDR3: TGCGCCAGCAGCCAAGGGACTGTCTACTATGGCTACACCTTC.